The following is a TCR beta chain sequence with its context. Repertoires were generated with immunoSEQ multiplex PCR, while TCRdb's copy carries only in-frame clones and drops some. The table lists 70,000 to 100,000 clones, around 89% of them singletons. These data belong to a study of blood T cell repertoires in COVID-19. Study in general: There were acute and convalescent COVID-19 samples, and they came from the United States, Italy and Spain.

The source of this sequence is a woman aged 80 or over with active COVID-19. Source material: peripheral blood.

CDR3 protein: CSGQDQETQYF. The CDR3 bases are TGCAGTGGTCAGGACCAAGAGACCCAGTACTTC. The chain links TRBV20-1 to TRBJ2-5, with D unclear. Germline V gene lookup returns CDR1 DFQATT and CDR2 SNEGSKA (reference sequence). The CDR3 covers 11 residues. V lost 7 bases to trimming and J lost 0 bases, with 6 bases between them.